This TCR beta chain was sequenced for a study of T cells in localized non-small cell lung cancer. Study-level findings and limits: Owing to sequencing of a solitary tumor region, heterogeneity cannot be discounted. Appearance in adjacent lung was seen for a median around 55 of the top 100 tumor clones.

Sequencing used immunoSEQ multiplex PCR; TCRdb keeps in-frame clones, though not all of them. The sample records some 20,000 clones, approximately 90% being singletons. The CDR3 covers 18 residues. After removal of 4 bases from V and 0 bases from J, the junction contained 14 bases not matched to a gene. CDR1 SNHLY and CDR2 FYNNEI come from the germline V gene. As concerns this clone: Its antigen is still unknown.

The receptor was derived from a woman aged 40-75 years with stage I lung adenocarcinoma. The sample consisted of peripheral blood, taken before any cancer treatment. The chain joins TRBV2 to TRBJ1-1; TRBD1 aligns across 7 bases. CDR3 region: CASSAGVGTASMNTEAFF. The CDR3 bases are TGTGCCAGCAGTGCGGGGGTAGGGACAGCTAGCATGAACACTGAAGCTTTCTTT.